This record covers a single T cell receptor (beta chain). Ten milliliters of peripheral blood were drawn from each donor. The record originates from a study of blood T cells in healthy people across ages. A second PCR, run for roughly 7 to 11 cycles, used a sample-barcoded 5' primer plus a J-beta primer mix. TCRdb ran MiXCR on the 5' RACE reads and lists one entry per CDR3 protein. The sample gives around 870,000 distinct CDR3 sequences, 29% of which show up once; approximately 15% is in the top ten. CDR3 size: 13 residues. The germline V gene encodes CDR1 DFQATT and CDR2 SNEGSKA (reference sequence).

The sample comprised blood. The clonotype comes from an elderly woman in good health. The rearrangement links TRBV20-1 to TRBJ2-7, with 8 bases identical to TRBD1. The J call may be in error: the DNA end matches TRBJ2-5 better. This CDR3 reads CSAETGVGETQYF. CDR3 nucleotides: TGCAGTGCCGAGACAGGGGTCGGGGAGACCCAGTACTTC.